The 10 T cell receptor beta chains presented below share a single source sample, sequenced in a study of shared clonotypes between healthy human individuals. The repertoire was sequenced with immunoSEQ multiplex PCR; TCRdb's copy has only in-frame clones and lacks some. The sample records roughly 2.5 million clones, around 94% being singletons. Sequenced input: naive CD4+ T cells sorted from blood. Subset noted: CD45RA+ positively selected. The receptors originated from a man younger than 30 in good health.

The chain joins TRBV5-4 to TRBJ2-1, with 14 bases matching TRBD2. Germline CDR1 and CDR2: SGHNT and YYREEE (reference sequence). CDR3 length equals 16 residues. After removal of 4 bases from V and 6 bases from J, the junction contained 6 bases not matched to a gene. The CDR3 bases are TGTGCCAGCAGCACCGGGACTAGCGGGGGCGGCAATGAGCAGTTCTTC. Amino acids: CASSTGTSGGGNEQFF.

This clone was seen a handful of times. The chain couples TRBV19 to TRBJ1-1; a weak D match, TRBD1 (5 bases). In germline, CDR1 is LNHDA, CDR2 SQIVND (reference sequence). V was shortened by 3 bases and J by 1 base, with 9 bases between the two germline ends. This CDR3 contains 14 residues. The CDR3 region has the DNA TGTGCCAGTAGTATGATGGGGGGGAACACTGAAGCTTTCTTT. It yields the protein CASSMMGGNTEAFF.

The V and J genes are TRBV5-1 and TRBJ2-7; D is uncertain. This CDR3 is 13 amino acids long. Germline CDR1 is SGHRS and CDR2 is YFSETQ. Trimming stripped 6 bases from V and 3 bases from J, with 13 bases between. Here the CDR3 reads CASTKSGLYEQYF. The CDR3 DNA sequence: TGCGCCAGCACCAAGAGTGGCCTCTACGAGCAGTACTTC.

The chain recombines TRBV2 with TRBJ1-5, with D hard to call. Between the trimmed V and J ends, which lost 6 bases and 7 bases, there was a span of 13 bases. Germline CDR1 SNHLY, CDR2 FYNNEI. This CDR3 comprises 13 residues. The CDR3 DNA follows: TGTGCCAGCAGGGATGAGGGAGGCCAGCCCCAGCATTTT. Translation: CASRDEGGQPQHF.

The rearrangement links TRBV5-4 to TRBJ2-7, with 8 bases lining up with TRBD1. Trimming at V came to 1 base and at J to 7 bases, leaving 1 base not matched to a gene. The germline V gene has CDR1 SGHNT and CDR2 YYREEE (reference sequence). CDR3 length: 12 residues. This CDR3 is CASSLTGGEQYF. The CDR3 DNA reads as TGTGCCAGCAGCTTGACAGGGGGGGAGCAGTACTTC.

To note about this clone: Other DNA sequences in the sample encode the same CDR3. The rearrangement joins TRBV5-4 to TRBJ1-4; D uncertain. V was clipped by 0 bases and J by 7 bases, with 10 bases between them. The V gene's germline CDR1 is SGHNT and CDR2 YYREEE (reference sequence). The CDR3 extends over 14 amino acids. DNA of the CDR3: TGTGCCAGCAGCTTGGGGCAGGAGGGTGAAAAACTGTTTTTT. Translation: CASSLGQEGEKLFF.

This clone came up a few times. The chain recombines TRBV9 with TRBJ2-7; D unresolved. V was clipped by 2 bases and J by 0 bases, with 12 bases between them. Germline CDR1 and CDR2: SGDLS and YYNGEE. The CDR3 runs 15 residues. The CDR3 DNA reads as TGTGCCAGCAGCGTCGGGCAGTCCCCCTCCTACGAGCAGTACTTC. Its protein is CASSVGQSPSYEQYF. Drawing the rest from reference TRBV9 and TRBJ2-7, the complete variable domain is DSGVTQTPKHLITATGQRVTLRCSPRSGDLSVYWYQQSLDQGLQFLIQYYNGEERAKGNILERFSAQQFPDLHSELNLSSLELGDSALYFCASSVGQSPSYEQYFGPGTRLTVT.

V gene TRBV5-1 combines with J gene TRBJ2-3, with 7 bases lining up with TRBD1. Losses at the gene ends were 4 bases for V and 2 bases for J; bases not matched to a gene: 4. The CDR3 is 14 residues long. Germline-derived CDR1 and CDR2 are SGHRS and YFSETQ. The DNA for the CDR3 is TGCGCCAGCAGCGTAGGGACAGTCACAGATACGCAGTATTTT. Protein: CASSVGTVTDTQYF.

The chain uses TRBV13 and TRBJ1-3; 7 nucleotides align to TRBD1. The CDR3 loop spans 17 amino acids. The ends lost 1 base at V and 0 bases at J; junction bases unmatched: 6. Germline assignment: CDR1 PRHDT and CDR2 FYEKMQ (reference sequence). Written as DNA, the CDR3 is TGTGCCAGCAGCTTAGTAGTAGGGGGCAGCTCTGGAAACACCATATATTTT. This sequence encodes CASSLVVGGSSGNTIYF.

V gene TRBV10-3 combines with J gene TRBJ2-7, with D possibly called TRBD1 or TRBD2 (7 bases each). The CDR3 consists of 18 residues. Trimming pared 2 bases from V and 0 bases from J, leaving 20 bases between. Germline CDR1 is ENHRY and CDR2 is SYGVKD. The CDR3 reads CAISEPHRQGGGSYEQYF. CDR3 nucleotide sequence: TGTGCCATCAGTGAGCCGCATCGACAGGGAGGGGGCTCCTACGAGCAGTACTTC.